This is a list of T cell receptor beta chains from one sample in a study of blood T cell repertoires in COVID-19. The method was immunoSEQ multiplex PCR; TCRdb's version includes in-frame clones alone and lacks a portion of them. Of fewer than 130,000 clones in the sample, 80% to 90% were seen once. The sample comprised peripheral blood. The receptor source for this set is a woman aged 60 to 75 with acute or convalescent COVID-19. Both conserved end residues are part of each CDR3. The D gene is left open where the match is weak. Clone size is shown for a subset of rows, as once, few, many or a class of expanded clone.

d_call j_call v_call clone_size cdr3_aa cdr3_nt
NA TRBJ2-7 TRBV10-1 once CASGGSIYEQYF TGCGCCAGCGGGGGGAGTATATACGAGCAGTACTTC
NA TRBJ2-1 TRBV2 NA CASSLEGGNEQFF TGTGCCAGCAGCCTGGAAGGGGGCAATGAGCAGTTCTTC
NA TRBJ2-7 TRBV2 NA CASSVWAPYEQYF TGTGCCAGCAGTGTGTGGGCCCCCTACGAGCAGTACTTC
NA TRBJ1-5 TRBV19 NA CASSWLSDQPQHF TGTGCCAGTAGTTGGCTCAGCGATCAGCCCCAGCATTTT
NA TRBJ1-2 TRBV4-3 NA CASSQDRKGDGYGYTF TGCGCCAGCAGCCAAGATAGAAAGGGGGATGGTTATGGCTACACCTTC
TRBD2 TRBJ2-5 TRBV19 NA CASSIGLAGGQETQYF TGTGCCAGTAGTATTGGGCTAGCGGGGGGGCAAGAGACCCAGTACTTC
TRBD1 TRBJ1-1 TRBV12-5 NA CASGLEQGTEAFF TGTGCTAGTGGTTTGGAACAGGGGACTGAAGCTTTCTTT
TRBD1 TRBJ1-1 TRBV11-2 NA CASSKRTGGHFDTEAFF TGTGCCAGCAGCAAAAGGACAGGGGGCCATTTTGACACTGAAGCTTTCTTT
TRBD1 TRBJ2-7 TRBV7-2 NA CASSLGQGAYEQYF TGTGCCAGCAGCTTGGGACAGGGGGCCTACGAGCAGTACTTC
NA TRBJ2-2 TRBV6-1 few CASSEWRGRELFF TGTGCCAGCAGTGAATGGCGAGGTCGGGAGCTGTTTTTT
NA TRBJ2-3 TRBV28 few CASSLGGRADTQYF TGTGCCAGCAGTTTGGGGGGGCGCGCAGATACGCAGTATTTT
NA TRBJ1-2 TRBV19 NA CASNVQGSGVRGYTF TGTGCCAGTAACGTACAGGGATCCGGTGTAAGAGGCTACACCTTC
NA TRBJ1-3 TRBV13 NA CASSLERGTIYF TGTGCCAGCAGCTTAGAGCGGGGAACCATATATTTT
NA TRBJ1-3 TRBV7-2 once CASSFTRGGGNTIYF TGTGCCAGCAGCTTTACACGCGGTGGTGGAAACACCATATATTTT
TRBD1 TRBJ1-2 TRBV19 NA CASTADRGRYGYTF TGTGCCAGTACAGCGGACAGGGGACGGTATGGCTACACCTTC
TRBD1 TRBJ1-2 TRBV9 once CASSLSRGTDGYTF TGTGCCAGCAGCTTGAGTAGGGGGACAGATGGCTACACCTTC
NA TRBJ1-6 TRBV21-1 NA CASLTGDNSPLHF TGTGCCAGCCTTACAGGGGATAATTCACCCCTCCACTTT
TRBD1 TRBJ1-6 TRBV19 NA CASSAGTATLAPLHF TGTGCCAGTAGTGCAGGGACAGCCACTCTCGCACCCCTCCACTTT
NA TRBJ1-5 TRBV19 NA CASSLQGGGQPQHF TGTGCCAGTAGTCTACAAGGGGGGGGGCAGCCCCAGCATTTT
NA TRBJ1-6 TRBV7-2 NA CASSLASGYNSPLHF TGTGCCAGCAGCTTAGCATCGGGATATAATTCACCCCTCCACTTT
NA TRBJ2-7 TRBV29-1 once CSVKYSTVHSYEQYF TGCAGCGTCAAGTATAGCACCGTGCATTCATACGAGCAGTACTTC
TRBD1 TRBJ1-3 TRBV5-5 NA CSFPQGPGNTIYF TGTTCCTTTCCACAGGGGCCTGGAAACACCATATATTTT
NA TRBJ2-3 TRBV24-1 NA CATSDLARVGTDTQYF TGTGCCACCAGTGATTTGGCCAGGGTAGGCACAGATACGCAGTATTTT
NA TRBJ2-4 TRBV3-1/TRBV3-2 NA CASSPRGGDIQYF TGTGCCAGCAGCCCCCGTGGAGGGGACATTCAGTACTTC
TRBD2 TRBJ2-1 TRBV7-3 NA CASSPESTSASYNEQFF TGTGCCAGCAGCCCAGAGTCAACTAGCGCGAGCTACAATGAGCAGTTCTTC
TRBD1 TRBJ2-3 TRBV6-1 NA CASSEIGTGSTDTQYF TGTGCCAGCAGTGAAATCGGGACAGGTAGCACAGATACGCAGTATTTT
NA TRBJ2-6 TRBV7-6 NA CASSLEAGSGANVLTF TGTGCCAGCAGCTTAGAAGCGGGCTCTGGGGCCAACGTCCTGACTTTC
TRBD2 TRBJ2-1 TRBV7-3 NA CASSLTPGGRVNEQFF TGTGCCAGCAGCTTAACCCCGGGGGGGAGGGTCAATGAGCAGTTCTTC